This T cell receptor beta chain was identified during a study of Ad26.COV2.S vaccination and SARS-CoV-2 variants. Study as a whole: COV1001, an Ad26.COV2.S trial, supplied this vaccine-arm donor. Once or twice, 56 days apart, Ad26.COV2.S was delivered intramuscularly. Study-level results: Placebo and vaccine recipients had non-spike TCR breadth that was similar. Total T cell responses, in the TCR breadth and depth analyses, may have been underestimated.

Measured with immunoSEQ multiplex PCR; TCRdb has only the in-frame clones, and not every one. The repertoire includes about 400,000 clones, approximately 90% of them detected once, and about 3.5% sits in the top ten. Concerning this clone itself: Its antigen is as yet unknown.

Treatment denoted: about 20 received Ad26.COV2.S at low or high dose, single or two shots; 5 received placebo; per-sample allocation not given. Each sample was drawn 63 days after the first injection (of vaccine or placebo). The trim removed 2 bases at V and 4 bases at J, leaving 5 bases unmatched. The CDR3 is 15 residues long. Germline V CDR1 and CDR2: ENHRY, SYGVKD. The sample here was peripheral blood, taken in a trial of Ad26.COV2.S vaccine versus placebo. The chain recombines TRBV10-3 with TRBJ1-5, with TRBD1 identical over 7 bases. This TCR was recovered from a person aged 18-65 years who received the Ad26.COV2.S COVID-19 vaccine or a placebo. The CDR3 sequence: CAISEASGQNQPQHF. For the CDR3, the DNA is TGTGCCATCAGTGAGGCGTCGGGACAGAATCAGCCCCAGCATTTT.